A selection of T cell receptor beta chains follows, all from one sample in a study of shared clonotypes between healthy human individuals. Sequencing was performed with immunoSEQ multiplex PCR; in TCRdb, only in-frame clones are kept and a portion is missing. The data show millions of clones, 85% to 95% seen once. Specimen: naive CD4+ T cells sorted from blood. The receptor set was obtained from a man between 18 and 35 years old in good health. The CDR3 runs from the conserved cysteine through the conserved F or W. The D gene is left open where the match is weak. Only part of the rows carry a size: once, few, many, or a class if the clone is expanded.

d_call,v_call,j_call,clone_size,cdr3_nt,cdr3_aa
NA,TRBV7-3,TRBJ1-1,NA,TGTGCCAGCAGCTATAATTGGAACACTGAAGCTTTCTTT,CASSYNWNTEAFF
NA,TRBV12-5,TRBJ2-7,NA,TGTGCTAGTGGTTTAGGGACTTCAAGCTCCTACGAGCAGTACTTC,CASGLGTSSSYEQYF
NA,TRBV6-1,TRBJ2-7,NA,TGTGCCAGCAGTCCACAGGGTACGAGCGAGCAGTACTTC,CASSPQGTSEQYF
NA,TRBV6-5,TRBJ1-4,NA,TGTGCCAGCAGTTTAAATGGCTTTAATGAAAAACTGTTTTTT,CASSLNGFNEKLFF
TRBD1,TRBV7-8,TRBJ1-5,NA,TGTGCCAGCAGCAACGACAGGGCGTCCCAGCCCCAGCATTTT,CASSNDRASQPQHF
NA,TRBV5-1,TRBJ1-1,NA,TGCGCCAGCAGCTGGATAGGAGGGGACACTGAAGCTTTCTTT,CASSWIGGDTEAFF
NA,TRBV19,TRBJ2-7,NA,TGTGCCAGTAGTTCCCACGGGGAAATCTACGAGCAGTACTTC,CASSSHGEIYEQYF
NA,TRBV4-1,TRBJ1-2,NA,TGCGCCAGCAGCCAACCAGGCGGGGGAGAGTTTGGCTACACCTTC,CASSQPGGGEFGYTF
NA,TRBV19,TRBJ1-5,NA,TGTGCCAGCGAGGGGGGGAGCAATCAGCCCCAGCATTTT,CASEGGSNQPQHF
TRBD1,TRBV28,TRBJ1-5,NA,TGTGCCAGCAGTCCGGGGACAGGGAATCAGCCCCAGCATTTT,CASSPGTGNQPQHF
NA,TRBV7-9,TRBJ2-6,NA,TGTGCCAGCAGCTTAGGGAACTCTGGGGCCAACGTCCTGACTTTC,CASSLGNSGANVLTF
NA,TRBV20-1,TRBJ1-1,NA,TGCAGTGCTAGAGATGGCCCTGAAGCTTTCTTT,CSARDGPEAFF
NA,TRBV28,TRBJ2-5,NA,TGTGCCAGCAGTTTATTAGGACAAGGGGTAGAGACCCAGTACTTC,CASSLLGQGVETQYF
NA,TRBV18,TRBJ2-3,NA,TGTGCCAGCTCACTCGGCACAGATACGCAGTATTTT,CASSLGTDTQYF
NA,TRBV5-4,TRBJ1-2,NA,TGTGCCAGCAGCTTGGGACAGGCTAACTATGGCTACACCTTC,CASSLGQANYGYTF
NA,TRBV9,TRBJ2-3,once,TGTGCCAGCAGCGTAGAACGGGGTATTGGCAACACAGATACGCAGTATTTT,CASSVERGIGNTDTQYF
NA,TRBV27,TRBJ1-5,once,TGTGCCAGCAGAAAGACAGCGAATAGCAATCAGCCCCAGCATTTT,CASRKTANSNQPQHF
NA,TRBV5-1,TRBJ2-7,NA,TGCGCCAGCAGCTTGGCCCCGACAGGACCCTACGAGCAGTACTTC,CASSLAPTGPYEQYF
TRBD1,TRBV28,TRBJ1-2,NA,TGTGCCAGCAGTCCCTCAGGGGGCCCATACGGCTACACCTTC,CASSPSGGPYGYTF
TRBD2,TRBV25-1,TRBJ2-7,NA,TGTGCCAGCAGTGGTATAGCGGGGAACTACGAGCAGTACTTC,CASSGIAGNYEQYF
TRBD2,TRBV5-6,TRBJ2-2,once,TGTGCCAGCAGCTTCCGACTAGCGGGGAACACCGGGGAGCTGTTTTTT,CASSFRLAGNTGELFF
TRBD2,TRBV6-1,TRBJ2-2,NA,TGTGCCAGCAGTGGCCTAGCGGGAGGGCCCTCGAGCACCGGGGAGCTGTTTTTT,CASSGLAGGPSSTGELFF
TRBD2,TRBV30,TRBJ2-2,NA,TGTGCCTGGAGTGTTATAGCGGGAGGTCGTACCGGGGAGCTGTTTTTT,CAWSVIAGGRTGELFF
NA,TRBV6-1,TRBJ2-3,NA,TGTGCCAGCAGTTTAGGGATAACGCAGTATTTT,CASSLGITQYF
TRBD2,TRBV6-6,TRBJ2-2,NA,TGTGCCAGCACCCTAGGGATAGCGGGAGGTCCCGGGGAGCTGTTTTTT,CASTLGIAGGPGELFF
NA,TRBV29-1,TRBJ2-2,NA,TGCAGCGTTGCTCTGGCGAACACCGGGGAGCTGTTTTTT,CSVALANTGELFF
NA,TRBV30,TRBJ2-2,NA,TGTGCCTGGAGTGTAGCTTCCGCTTTGACGAACACCGGGGAGCTGTTTTTT,CAWSVASALTNTGELFF
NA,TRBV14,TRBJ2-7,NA,TGTGCCAGCAGTCCCATCCGAGGCCTCTACGAGCAGTACTTC,CASSPIRGLYEQYF